The sequence of this TCR beta chain was determined in a study of CD8 T cells in ankylosing spondylitis. Study-wide findings and caveats: Characteristic of ankylosing spondylitis blood, it appeared, was a TCR beta motif comprising roughly 8 highly homologous variants. Prior literature has documented some motif variants in synovial fluid and blood from reactive arthritis.

The CDR3 totals 16 residues. The J segment lost 3 bases and the V segment lost 8 bases, leaving 16 bases of the junction unmatched. CDR1 and CDR2 from the germline V gene are MNHEY and SMNVEV (reference sequence). It was by quantitative 5'-RACE with molecular barcodes that TCR beta libraries were made. TCRdb called the 5' RACE reads again in MiXCR, with one record for every CDR3 protein. The sample shows under 850,000 distinct CDR3 sequences, roughly 19% of them seen only once. This clonotype was observed a few times. What it binds is unknown. The sample consisted of blood, either unsorted or a sorted T cell fraction (not recorded which). This TCR was sampled from a male donor with ankylosing spondylitis. J is TRBJ2-7 and V is TRBV27, with 7 bases that match TRBD2. The CDR3 sequence: CASRGAGALEYYEQYF. The CDR3 nucleotides read TGTGCCAGCCGAGGGGCGGGAGCCCTCGAGTACTACGAGCAGTACTTC.